These 28 T cell receptor beta chains originate from one sample sequenced in a study of OX40 agonist ivuxolimab in advanced cancers. Clones were sequenced by immunoSEQ multiplex PCR, and TCRdb holds only the in-frame ones, with some missing. The sample yields tens of thousands of clones, around 83% seen once. The sample consisted of CD4+ or CD8+ T cells sorted from blood, taken in a trial of the OX40 agonist ivuxolimab. These receptors were taken from an adult with an advanced solid tumor such as melanoma, head and neck, liver or kidney cancer.

This chain links TRBV6-4 with TRBJ2-1, with 14 bases identical to TRBD2. The CDR3 consists of 14 residues. From germline, CDR1 is MRHNA and CDR2 SNTAGT. Trimming at V came to 8 bases and at J to 6 bases, leaving 3 bases not matched to a gene. CDR3 sequence reads: CASAGTSGSNEQFF. CDR3 DNA sequence: TGTGCCAGCGCCGGGACTAGCGGGAGCAATGAGCAGTTCTTC.

This rearrangement joins TRBV4-1 to TRBJ1-5; 9 bases align to TRBD1. From germline, CDR1 is MGHRA and CDR2 YSYEKL. CDR3 size: 13 residues. V trimming: 6 bases; J trimming: 10 bases; junction bases outside the gene matches: 7. CDR3 coding DNA: TGCGCCAGCAGTTGGACAGGGGACTATCCCCAGCATTTT. Amino acid sequence: CASSWTGDYPQHF.

The chain couples TRBV9 to TRBJ2-5; 7 bases line up with TRBD2. CDR3 size: 17 residues. CDR1 is SGDLS and CDR2 is YYNGEE in the germline V gene. The V and J ends lost 0 bases and 1 base, in that order; junction bases with no gene match: 9. CDR3 in DNA: TGTGCCAGCAGCGTAGGGGGGGGACTCCCTTCCCAAGAGACCCAGTACTTC. It specifies CASSVGGGLPSQETQYF.

Written as DNA, the CDR3 is TGTGCCAGCAGTGAAGGAGACGACCCCGGGACGACCGGGGAGCTGTTTTTT. It is translated as CASSEGDDPGTTGELFF. The rearrangement links TRBV6-1 to TRBJ2-2; D may be TRBD1 or TRBD2 (5 bases each). The ends were cut back, 1 base at V and 5 bases at J, with 17 bases in the middle. The germline V gene encodes CDR1 MNHNS and CDR2 SASEGT. This CDR3 region has 17 residues.

The V gene is TRBV11-1, the J gene TRBJ2-5, with TRBD2 as a possible D gene (7 bases). The J call may be wrong; the DNA end is better matched by TRBJ2-7. The CDR3 runs to 15 residues. The germline CDR1 and CDR2 sequences are SGHAT and FQDESV (reference sequence). CDR3 amino acids: CASSPGGGASYEQYF. CDR3 DNA: TGTGCCAGCAGCCCTGGGGGGGGCGCGTCCTACGAGCAGTACTTC.

This clone was observed a handful of times. This sequence joins TRBV28 and TRBJ1-1; TRBD1 might be the D (5 bases). Per the germline V gene, CDR1 is MDHEN and CDR2 is SYDVKM. Trimming left V 3 bases short and J 4 bases short, with 9 bases between. This CDR3 is built from 13 residues. The CDR3 nucleotides are TGTGCCAGCAGTTTTGGCAGGGTCACTGAAGCTTTCTTT. It codes for CASSFGRVTEAFF.

CDR3 coding DNA: TGTGCCAGCAGCTCGGACAGGGGCGAGCAGTACTTC. It encodes CASSSDRGEQYF. The chain has TRBV7-9 and TRBJ2-7; 9 nucleotides agree with TRBD1. Germline trimming cut 4 bases from V and 6 bases from J; bases unmatched to any gene: 1. CDR3 length: 12 amino acids. CDR1 is SEHNR and CDR2 is FQNEAQ in the germline V gene (reference sequence).

The genes are TRBV5-5 and TRBJ1-2; D ambiguous. The germline CDR1 and CDR2 sequences are SGHKS and YYEKEE (reference sequence). The V gene lost 0 bases and the J gene lost 7 bases, with 13 bases spanning the gap. This CDR3 is 14 amino acids long. This CDR3 reads CASSLDWGNIGYTF. CDR3 nucleotide sequence: TGTGCCAGCAGCTTGGATTGGGGAAACATTGGCTACACCTTC.

The CDR3 loop is CASSYSSGGDEQFF. For the CDR3, the DNA is TGTGCCAGCAGTTACTCGAGCGGGGGAGATGAGCAGTTCTTC. This chain connects TRBV6-5 to TRBJ2-1; 8 bases line up with TRBD2. The CDR3 sequence is 14 residues long. The V and J ends lost 0 bases and 8 bases, in that order; junction bases with no gene match: 3. Germline CDR1 is MNHEY and CDR2 is SVGAGI.

This sequence joins TRBV4-3 and TRBJ2-7; maybe TRBD2 (6 bases). V was clipped by 2 bases and J by 3 bases, with 8 bases between them. The CDR3 contains 13 residues. Germline loops: CDR1 LGHNA, CDR2 YSLEER. CDR3 sequence: CASSQLEGYEQYF. CDR3 DNA sequence: TGCGCCAGCAGCCAACTGGAGGGCTACGAGCAGTACTTC.

This rearrangement joins TRBV4-1 to TRBJ1-1; 7 bases line up with TRBD1. CDR1 MGHRA and CDR2 YSYEKL come from the germline V gene. The J segment lost 3 bases and the V segment lost 4 bases, leaving 8 bases of the junction unmatched. This CDR3 comprises 15 residues. The CDR3 loop reads CASSRGAQGDTEAFF. CDR3 DNA: TGCGCCAGCAGCCGGGGGGCCCAGGGGGACACTGAAGCTTTCTTT.

J is TRBJ1-3 and V is TRBV25-1; 9 positions match TRBD1. Germline V gives CDR1 MGHDK, CDR2 SYGVNS. The CDR3 has 18 residues. Unmatched junction bases numbered 15, after V lost 9 bases and J lost 0 bases. The CDR3 spells CASTGQGLKTFSGNTIYF. The CDR3 nucleotides are TGTGCCAGTACGGGACAGGGCCTCAAGACTTTCTCTGGAAACACCATATATTTT.

This clone has a handful of counts. The chain has TRBV4-1 and TRBJ1-2; tentatively, D is TRBD1 (5 bases). CDR3 length: 15 residues. CDR1 MGHRA and CDR2 YSYEKL come from the germline V gene. Trimming took 0 bases from V and 4 from J, leaving 12 bases between them. CDR3 bases: TGCGCCAGCAGCCAAGACACTGGGACGGCCTATGGCTACACCTTC. It specifies CASSQDTGTAYGYTF.

Here the CDR3 DNA reads TGTGCCAGCAGCTTCTCGACAGGGAAGTACGAGCAGTACTTC. Residues: CASSFSTGKYEQYF. The chain links TRBV5-4 to TRBJ2-7; 7 bases fit TRBD1. V shed 2 bases, J shed 4 bases, and the junction held 6 bases outside the gene matches. The CDR3 sequence is 14 residues long. CDR1 is SGHNT, CDR2 YYREEE, per germline (reference sequence).

The J gene is TRBJ2-3, the V gene TRBV7-3; 12 bases align to TRBD2. The V gene end was trimmed by 5 bases and the J gene end by 0 bases; junction bases not matched to a gene: 9. This CDR3 spans 18 amino acids. The germline V gene encodes CDR1 SGHTA and CDR2 FQGTGA. The CDR3 here is CASSPTGTSGLSTDTQYF. CDR3 coding DNA: TGTGCCAGCAGCCCCACCGGGACTAGCGGGCTTAGCACAGATACGCAGTATTTT. Variable domain in full (rest from reference TRBV7-3 and TRBJ2-3): GAGVSQTPSNKVTEKGKYVELRCDPISGHTALYWYRQSLGQGPEFLIYFQGTGAADDSGLPNDRFFAVRPEGSVSTLKIQRTERGDSAVYLCASSPTGTSGLSTDTQYFGPGTRLTVL.

As concerns this clone: Other DNA sequences in the sample encode the same CDR3. The chain couples TRBV27 to TRBJ2-3; TRBD2 might be the D (6 bases). V dropped 8 bases and J dropped 0 bases, with 21 bases sitting between them. The CDR3 is 17 amino acids. CDR1 is MNHEY, CDR2 SMNVEV, per germline (reference sequence). The CDR3 reads CASLPGLAVPSTDTQYF. CDR3 DNA sequence: TGTGCCAGCTTACCGGGACTGGCGGTTCCTAGCACAGATACGCAGTATTTT.

This chain joins TRBV7-3 and TRBJ2-1; no definite D call. CDR3 length equals 15 residues. Germline V gives CDR1 SGHTA, CDR2 FQGTGA. The V end was cut by 2 bases, the J end by 4 bases, with 12 bases between. CDR3 amino acids: CASSLQVGQYNEQFF. The CDR3 nucleotides read TGTGCCAGCAGCTTACAGGTCGGCCAGTACAATGAGCAGTTCTTC.

This chain connects TRBV5-4 to TRBJ2-7; D not certain. The CDR3 sequence is 14 residues long. With 8 bases removed from V and 6 bases from J, the gap between germline ends came to 21 bases. Germline CDR1 and CDR2: SGHNT and YYREEE (reference sequence). Here the CDR3 reads CAREVLDPGSEQYF. The CDR3, as DNA: TGTGCCAGAGAAGTTTTGGACCCCGGGTCCGAGCAGTACTTC.

The genes are TRBV5-4 and TRBJ2-7; D is possibly TRBD2 (5 bases). Per the germline V gene, CDR1 is SGHNT and CDR2 is YYREEE (reference sequence). CDR3 length: 13 amino acids. The V and J ends lost 1 base and 5 bases respectively, with 10 bases between them. DNA for the CDR3: TGTGCCAGCAGCTTGACTAGTTTTGACGAGCAGTACTTC. Its protein product is CASSLTSFDEQYF.

CDR3 amino acids: CASSYGGADGYTF. The CDR3 nucleotides read TGTGCCAGCAGTTACGGTGGGGCAGATGGCTACACCTTC. The chain uses TRBV6-6 and TRBJ1-2, with a tentative D call TRBD1 (5 bases). The V end lost 2 bases, the J end lost 6 bases, and 10 bases lay between the germline ends. This CDR3 has 13 residues. Germline-derived CDR1 and CDR2 are MNHNY and SVGAGI (reference sequence).

The chain is built from TRBV6-1 and TRBJ2-7, with D hard to call. The V gene lost 3 bases and the J gene lost 7 bases, with 10 bases spanning the gap. The CDR3 spans 12 residues. In germline, CDR1 is MNHNS, CDR2 SASEGT. The CDR3 protein is CASSEAAREQYF. The CDR3 DNA follows: TGTGCCAGCAGTGAGGCCGCGAGGGAGCAGTACTTC.

V and J are TRBV27 and TRBJ2-2, with 9 bases matching TRBD1. The ends lost 6 bases at V and 4 bases at J; junction bases unmatched: 6. This CDR3 comprises 15 residues. Germline V gene lookup returns CDR1 MNHEY and CDR2 SMNVEV (reference sequence). CDR3 in DNA: TGTGCCAGCAGACCCACAGGGGGCCCCACCGGGGAGCTGTTTTTT. Its protein product is CASRPTGGPTGELFF.

On this clone: A read error may account for a junction end that differs from germline. V usage is TRBV11-3 and J usage is TRBJ2-2; D possibly corresponds to TRBD2 (6 bases). Germline V gene data show CDR1 as SGHNT and CDR2 as YENEEA. CDR3 size: 14 residues. The CDR3 DNA sequence: TGTGCCAGCAGCTTAGTAGCGGAACACCGGGGAGCTGTTTTT. This gives the protein CASSLVAEHRGAVF.

CDR3 DNA: TGTGCCAGCAGTCAAGTCCCCGGGGAGCTGTTTTTT. Translating it yields CASSQVPGELFF. V usage is TRBV27 and J usage is TRBJ2-2; D ambiguous. The germline gives CDR1 MNHEY, CDR2 SMNVEV (reference sequence). This CDR3 contains 12 residues. Trimming removed 5 bases at V and 6 bases at J, with 7 bases between.

The chain joins TRBV25-1 to TRBJ2-1; 8 nucleotides align to TRBD2. Losses at the gene ends were 1 base for V and 4 bases for J; bases not matched to a gene: 6. The germline gives CDR1 MGHDK, CDR2 SYGVNS. The CDR3 has 16 amino acids. For the CDR3, the DNA is TGTGCCAGCAGTGAATCTTGGCTAGCGGGTTACAATGAGCAGTTCTTC. Translated: CASSESWLAGYNEQFF.

The rearrangement links TRBV28 to TRBJ1-2, with D tentatively TRBD1 (5 bases). This CDR3 spans 14 amino acids. Per the germline V gene, CDR1 is MDHEN and CDR2 is SYDVKM. V was trimmed by 2 bases and J by 5 bases, leaving 12 bases between them. The CDR3, as DNA: TGTGCCAGCAGTTTAGGGGGGACTCCTTATGGCTACACCTTC. It specifies CASSLGGTPYGYTF.

The genes are TRBV11-2 and TRBJ2-2; D call uncertain. Trimming stripped 0 bases from V and 7 bases from J, with 3 bases between. The CDR3 spans 12 residues. From germline, CDR1 is SGHAT and CDR2 FQNNGV. The CDR3 bases are TGTGCCAGCAGCTTAGAAGTCGGGGAGCTGTTTTTT. Its translation: CASSLEVGELFF.

The V and J genes are TRBV19 and TRBJ2-2; D is perhaps TRBD1 (6 bases). Germline CDR1 reads LNHDA; CDR2 reads SQIVND (reference sequence). This CDR3 contains 16 residues. The CDR3: CGILCQVLGGTGELFF. The CDR3, as DNA: TGTGGCATACTTTGTCAGGTTTTAGGGGGCACCGGGGAGCTGTTTTTT.